This TCR beta chain stems from a study of cytomegalovirus exposure and HLA in healthy donors. Overall study findings and caveats: The study designated 150 or so TCR beta chains cytomegalovirus-associated.

Losses at the gene ends were 0 bases for V and 1 base for J; bases not matched to a gene: 3. Germline V gene lookup returns CDR1 LNHNV and CDR2 YYDKDF (reference sequence). This CDR3 comprises 16 residues. Of note for this clone: Its target is unknown.

Measured with immunoSEQ multiplex PCR; TCRdb has only the in-frame clones, and not every one. Among about 63,000 clones listed, over 90% were seen once. The chain employs TRBV15 and TRBJ2-3, with 8 positions matching TRBD2. The sample was PBMCs. This clonotype originated in a young woman in good health and CMV-seropositive. The CDR3 region is CATSREGAGGTDTQYF. In DNA form, the CDR3 reads TGTGCCACCAGCAGAGAGGGAGCGGGGGGCACAGATACGCAGTATTTT. Variable domain in full (rest from reference TRBV15 and TRBJ2-3): DAMVIQNPRYQVTQFGKPVTLSCSQTLNHNVMYWYQQKSSQAPKLLFHYYDKDFNNEADTPDNFQSRRPNTSFCFLDIRSPGLGDTAMYLCATSREGAGGTDTQYFGPGTRLTVL.